This TCR beta chain was sequenced during a study of T cells in Graves' hyperthyroidism and ophthalmopathy. TCR beta CDR3 region amplification was performed from RNA transcripts. Primed by the HTBI set, a first-round RT-PCR was run on the TCR CDR3. TCRdb passed the multiplex PCR reads through MiXCR, listing each CDR3 protein once. Among over 300,000 distinct CDR3 sequences listed, roughly 13% were seen once. This clonotype has ten or more counts. Trimming took off 3 bases at V and 7 bases at J, with 12 bases between the two ends. The germline V gene has CDR1 SEHNR and CDR2 FQNEAQ (reference sequence). This CDR3 is 13 amino acids long.

The source material was blood. The origin of this receptor is a middle-aged woman with Graves' ophthalmopathy. The chain couples TRBV7-9 to TRBJ1-2; no definite D call. The CDR3: CASSLGGRRGYTF. CDR3 DNA sequence: TGTGCCAGCAGCTTGGGAGGCCGCCGTGGCTACACCTTC.